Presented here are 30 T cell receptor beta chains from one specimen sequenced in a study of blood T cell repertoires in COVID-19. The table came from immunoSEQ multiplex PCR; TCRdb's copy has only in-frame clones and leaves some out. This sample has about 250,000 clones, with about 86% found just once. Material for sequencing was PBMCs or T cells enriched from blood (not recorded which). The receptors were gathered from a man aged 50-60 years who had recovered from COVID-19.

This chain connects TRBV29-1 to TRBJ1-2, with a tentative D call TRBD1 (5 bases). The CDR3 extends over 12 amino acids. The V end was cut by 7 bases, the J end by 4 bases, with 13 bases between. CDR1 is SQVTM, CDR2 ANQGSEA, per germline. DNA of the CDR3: TGCAGCGCGTCTCGGGGGACCTATGGCTACACCTTC. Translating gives CSASRGTYGYTF.

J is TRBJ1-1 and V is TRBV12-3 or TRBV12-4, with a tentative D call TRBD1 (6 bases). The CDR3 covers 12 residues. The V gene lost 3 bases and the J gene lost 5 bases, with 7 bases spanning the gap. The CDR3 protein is CASSFGTTEAFF. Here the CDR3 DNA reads TGTGCCAGCAGTTTCGGGACAACTGAAGCTTTCTTT.

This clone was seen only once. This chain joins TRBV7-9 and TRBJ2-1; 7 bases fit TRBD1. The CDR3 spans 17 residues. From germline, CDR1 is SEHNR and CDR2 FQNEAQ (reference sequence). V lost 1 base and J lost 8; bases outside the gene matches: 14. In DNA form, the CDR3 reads TGTGCCAGCAGCTTAGGAGGGTGGGGGACAGCGAGCGATGAGCAGTTCTTC. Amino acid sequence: CASSLGGWGTASDEQFF.

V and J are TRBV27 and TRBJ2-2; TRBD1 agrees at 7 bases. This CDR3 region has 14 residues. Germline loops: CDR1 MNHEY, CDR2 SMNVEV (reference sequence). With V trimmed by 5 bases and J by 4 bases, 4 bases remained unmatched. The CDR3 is CASSQGQSTGELFF. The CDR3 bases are TGTGCCAGCAGTCAGGGACAGAGCACCGGGGAGCTGTTTTTT.

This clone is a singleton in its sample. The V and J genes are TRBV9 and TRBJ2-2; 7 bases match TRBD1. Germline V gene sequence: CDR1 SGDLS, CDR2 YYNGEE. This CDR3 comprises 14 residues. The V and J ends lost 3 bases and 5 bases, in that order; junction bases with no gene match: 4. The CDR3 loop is CASSATGDTGELFF. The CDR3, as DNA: TGTGCCAGCAGCGCAACAGGGGATACCGGGGAGCTGTTTTTT.

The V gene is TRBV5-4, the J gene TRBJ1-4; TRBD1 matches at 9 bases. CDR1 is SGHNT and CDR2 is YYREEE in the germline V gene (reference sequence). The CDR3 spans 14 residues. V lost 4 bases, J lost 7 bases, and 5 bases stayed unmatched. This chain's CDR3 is CASSTGTGSEKLFF. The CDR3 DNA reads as TGTGCCAGCAGCACCGGGACAGGGAGTGAAAAACTGTTTTTT.

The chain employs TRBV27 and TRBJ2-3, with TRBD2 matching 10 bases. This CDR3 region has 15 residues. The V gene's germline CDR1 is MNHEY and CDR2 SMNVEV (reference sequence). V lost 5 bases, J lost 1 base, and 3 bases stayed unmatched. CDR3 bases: TGTGCCAGCAGTCAAGGGACTAGCGGCACAGATACGCAGTATTTT. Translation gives CASSQGTSGTDTQYF.

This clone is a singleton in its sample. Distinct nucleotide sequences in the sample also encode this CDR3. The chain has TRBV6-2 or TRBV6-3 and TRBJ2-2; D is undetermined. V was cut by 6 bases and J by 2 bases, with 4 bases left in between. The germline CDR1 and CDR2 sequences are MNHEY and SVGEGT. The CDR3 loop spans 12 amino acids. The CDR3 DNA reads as TGTGCCAGCAGCACTAACACCGGGGAGCTGTTTTTT. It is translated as CASSTNTGELFF.

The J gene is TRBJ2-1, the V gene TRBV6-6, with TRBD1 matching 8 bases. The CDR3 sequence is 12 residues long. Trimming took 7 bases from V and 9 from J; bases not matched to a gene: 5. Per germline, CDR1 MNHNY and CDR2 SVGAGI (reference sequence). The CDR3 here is CASTWTGSEQFF. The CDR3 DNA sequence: TGTGCCAGCACCTGGACAGGGAGTGAGCAGTTCTTC.

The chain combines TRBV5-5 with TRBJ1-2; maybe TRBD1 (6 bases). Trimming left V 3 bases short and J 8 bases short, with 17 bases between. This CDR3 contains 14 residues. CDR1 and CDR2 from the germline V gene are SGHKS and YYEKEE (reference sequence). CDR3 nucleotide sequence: TGTGCCAGCAGCTGGACGGGGACAAAACAAGGCTACACCTTC. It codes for CASSWTGTKQGYTF. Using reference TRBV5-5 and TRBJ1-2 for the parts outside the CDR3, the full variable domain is DAGVTQSPTHLIKTRGQQVTLRCSPISGHKSVSWYQQVLGQGPQFIFQYYEKEERGRGNFPDRFSARQFPNYSSELNVNALLLGDSALYLCASSWTGTKQGYTFGSGTRLTVV.

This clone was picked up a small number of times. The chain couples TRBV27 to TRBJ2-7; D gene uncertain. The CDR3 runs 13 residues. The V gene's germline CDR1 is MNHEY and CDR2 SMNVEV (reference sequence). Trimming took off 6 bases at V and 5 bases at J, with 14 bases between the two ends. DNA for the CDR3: TGTGCCAGCAGAACCCCTGGGCCTAACGAGCAGTACTTC. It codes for CASRTPGPNEQYF.

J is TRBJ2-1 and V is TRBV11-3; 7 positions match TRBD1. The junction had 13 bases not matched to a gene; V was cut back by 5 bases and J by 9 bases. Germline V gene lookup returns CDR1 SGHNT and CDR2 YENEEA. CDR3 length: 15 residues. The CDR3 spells CASSSSGTDSGEQFF. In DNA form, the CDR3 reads TGTGCCAGCAGCAGCTCCGGGACAGATTCAGGTGAGCAGTTCTTC.

The CDR3 region has the DNA TGTGCCAGCCGAATGGGGGGAGGAGAGACCCAGTACTTC. Protein: CASRMGGGETQYF. The chain has TRBV6-5 and TRBJ2-5, with D maybe TRBD2 (6 bases). The CDR3 length is 13 residues. The V gene's germline CDR1 is MNHEY and CDR2 SVGAGI. V lost 8 bases to trimming and J lost 4 bases, with 14 bases between them.

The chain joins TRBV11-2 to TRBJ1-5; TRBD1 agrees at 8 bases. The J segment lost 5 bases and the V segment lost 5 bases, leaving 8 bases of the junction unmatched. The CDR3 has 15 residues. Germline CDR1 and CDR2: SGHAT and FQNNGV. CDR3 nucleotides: TGTGCCAGCAGCCGTAGCACAGGGGGGGATCAGCCCCAGCATTTT. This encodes CASSRSTGGDQPQHF.

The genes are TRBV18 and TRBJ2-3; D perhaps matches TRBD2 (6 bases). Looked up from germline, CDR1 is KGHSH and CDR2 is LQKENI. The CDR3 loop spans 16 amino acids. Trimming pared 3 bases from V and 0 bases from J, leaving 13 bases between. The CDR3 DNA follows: TGTGCCAGCTCACCGACCTGGGACTTCAGCACAGATACGCAGTATTTT. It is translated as CASSPTWDFSTDTQYF.

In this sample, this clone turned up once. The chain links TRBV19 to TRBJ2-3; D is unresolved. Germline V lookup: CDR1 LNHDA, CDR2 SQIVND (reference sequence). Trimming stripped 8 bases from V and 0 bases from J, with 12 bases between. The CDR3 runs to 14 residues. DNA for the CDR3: TGTGCCAGTCGCGGTCCGGCTAGCACAGATACGCAGTATTTT. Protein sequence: CASRGPASTDTQYF.

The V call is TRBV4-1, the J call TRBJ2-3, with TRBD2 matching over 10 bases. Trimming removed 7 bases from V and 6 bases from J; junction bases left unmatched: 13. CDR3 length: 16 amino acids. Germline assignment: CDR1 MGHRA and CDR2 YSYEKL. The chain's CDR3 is CASTPTERGGMDTQYF. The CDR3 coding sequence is TGCGCCAGCACCCCTACGGAGCGGGGGGGCATGGATACGCAGTATTTT.

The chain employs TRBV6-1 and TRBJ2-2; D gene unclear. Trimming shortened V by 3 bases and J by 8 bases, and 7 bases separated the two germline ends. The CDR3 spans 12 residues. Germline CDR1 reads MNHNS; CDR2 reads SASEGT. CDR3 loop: CASSETVGELFF. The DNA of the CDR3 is TGTGCCAGCAGTGAGACTGTTGGGGAGCTGTTTTTT.

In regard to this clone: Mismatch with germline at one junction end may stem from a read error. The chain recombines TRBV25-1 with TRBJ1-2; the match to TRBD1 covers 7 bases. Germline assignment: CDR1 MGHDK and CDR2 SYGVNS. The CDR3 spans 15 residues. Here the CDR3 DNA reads TGTGCCAGCAGTGAATCGAGGGGGCCGAGTAACGGCTACGCCTTC. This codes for CASSESRGPSNGYAF.

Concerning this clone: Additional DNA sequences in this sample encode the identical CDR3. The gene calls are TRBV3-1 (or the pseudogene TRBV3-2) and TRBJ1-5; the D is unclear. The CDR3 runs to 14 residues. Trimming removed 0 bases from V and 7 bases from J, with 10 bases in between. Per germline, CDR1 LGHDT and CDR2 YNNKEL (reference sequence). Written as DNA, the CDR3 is TGTGCCAGCAGCCAAGACGGCGGGAGCCAGCCCCAGCATTTT. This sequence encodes CASSQDGGSQPQHF.

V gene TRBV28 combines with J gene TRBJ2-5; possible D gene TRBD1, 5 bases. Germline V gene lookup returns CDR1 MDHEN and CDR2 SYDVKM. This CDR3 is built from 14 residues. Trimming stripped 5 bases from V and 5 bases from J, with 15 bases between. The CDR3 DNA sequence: TGTGCCAGCAGTCGTACAGGATCCGGGGAGACCCAGTACTTC. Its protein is CASSRTGSGETQYF.

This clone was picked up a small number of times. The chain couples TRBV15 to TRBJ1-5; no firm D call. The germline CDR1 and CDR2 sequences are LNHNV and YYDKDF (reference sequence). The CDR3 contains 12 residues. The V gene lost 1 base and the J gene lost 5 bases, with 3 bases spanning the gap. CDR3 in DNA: TGTGCCACCAGCAGAGCTGATCAGCCCCAGCATTTT. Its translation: CATSRADQPQHF.

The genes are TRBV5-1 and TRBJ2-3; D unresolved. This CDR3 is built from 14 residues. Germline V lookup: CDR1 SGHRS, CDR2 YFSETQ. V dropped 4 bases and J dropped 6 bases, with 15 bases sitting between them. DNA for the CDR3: TGCGCCAGCAGCGAGGCTCGTAGTTCGGATACGCAGTATTTT. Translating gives CASSEARSSDTQYF.

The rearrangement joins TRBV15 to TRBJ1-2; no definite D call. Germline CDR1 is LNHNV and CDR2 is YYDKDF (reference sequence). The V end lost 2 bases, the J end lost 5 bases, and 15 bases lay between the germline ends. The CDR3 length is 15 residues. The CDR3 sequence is CATSRSAGIIYGYTF. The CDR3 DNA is TGTGCCACCAGCAGATCGGCAGGTATTATATATGGCTACACCTTC.

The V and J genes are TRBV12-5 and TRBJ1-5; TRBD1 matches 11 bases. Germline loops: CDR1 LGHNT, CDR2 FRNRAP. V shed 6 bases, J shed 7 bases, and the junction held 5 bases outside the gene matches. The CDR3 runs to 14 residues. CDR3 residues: CASGPGQGGQPQHF. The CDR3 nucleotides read TGTGCTAGTGGGCCGGGACAGGGGGGCCAGCCCCAGCATTTT.

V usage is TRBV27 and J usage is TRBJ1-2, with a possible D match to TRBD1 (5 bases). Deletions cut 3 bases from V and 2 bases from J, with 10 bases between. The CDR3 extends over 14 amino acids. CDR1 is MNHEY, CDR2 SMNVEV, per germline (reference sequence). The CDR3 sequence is CASSFRVGNYGYTF. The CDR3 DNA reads TGTGCCAGCAGTTTCAGGGTAGGGAACTATGGCTACACCTTC.

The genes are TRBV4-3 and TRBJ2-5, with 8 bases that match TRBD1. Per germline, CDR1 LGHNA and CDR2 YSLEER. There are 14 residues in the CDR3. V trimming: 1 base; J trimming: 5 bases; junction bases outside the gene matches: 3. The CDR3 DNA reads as TGCGCCAGCAGCCAAGGTCAGGGGGCGGAGACCCAGTACTTC. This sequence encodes CASSQGQGAETQYF.

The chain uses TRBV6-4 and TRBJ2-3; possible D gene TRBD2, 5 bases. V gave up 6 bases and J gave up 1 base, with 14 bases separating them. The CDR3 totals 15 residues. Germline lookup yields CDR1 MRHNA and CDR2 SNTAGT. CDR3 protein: CASSQSGSGTDTQYF. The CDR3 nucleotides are TGTGCCAGCAGCCAGAGCGGATCTGGCACAGATACGCAGTATTTT.

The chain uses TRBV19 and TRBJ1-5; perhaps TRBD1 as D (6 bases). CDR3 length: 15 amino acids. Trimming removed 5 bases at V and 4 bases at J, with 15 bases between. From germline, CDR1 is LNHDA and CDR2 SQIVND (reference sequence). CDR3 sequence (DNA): TGTGCCAGTAGTCCGCAGAAAACAGGGAATCAGCCCCAGCATTTT. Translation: CASSPQKTGNQPQHF.

The CDR3: CASREGLPNEKLFF. The CDR3 DNA reads as TGTGCCAGTCGGGAGGGGTTGCCTAATGAAAAACTGTTTTTT. V and J are TRBV7-9 and TRBJ1-4; D might be TRBD1 (5 bases). CDR1 is SEHNR, CDR2 FQNEAQ, per germline (reference sequence). V was clipped by 9 bases and J by 3 bases, with 14 bases between them. The CDR3 spans 14 residues.